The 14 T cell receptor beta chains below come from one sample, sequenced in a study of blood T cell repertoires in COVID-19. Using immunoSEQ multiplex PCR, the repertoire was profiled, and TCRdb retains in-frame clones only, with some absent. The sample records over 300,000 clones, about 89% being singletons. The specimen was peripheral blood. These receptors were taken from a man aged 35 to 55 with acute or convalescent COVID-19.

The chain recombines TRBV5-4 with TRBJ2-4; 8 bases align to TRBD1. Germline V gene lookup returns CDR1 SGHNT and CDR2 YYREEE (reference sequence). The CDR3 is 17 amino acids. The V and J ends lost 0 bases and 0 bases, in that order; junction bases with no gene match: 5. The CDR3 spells CASSLDRGDVAKNIQYF. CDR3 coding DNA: TGTGCCAGCAGCTTGGACAGGGGGGACGTAGCCAAAAACATTCAGTACTTC.

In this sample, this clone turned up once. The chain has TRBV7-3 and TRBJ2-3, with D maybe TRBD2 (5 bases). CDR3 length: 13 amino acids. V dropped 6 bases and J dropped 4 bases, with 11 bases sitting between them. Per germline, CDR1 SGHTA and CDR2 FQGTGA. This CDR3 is CASSSGSADTQYF. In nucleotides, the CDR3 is TGTGCCAGCAGTTCGGGGAGCGCAGATACGCAGTATTTT.

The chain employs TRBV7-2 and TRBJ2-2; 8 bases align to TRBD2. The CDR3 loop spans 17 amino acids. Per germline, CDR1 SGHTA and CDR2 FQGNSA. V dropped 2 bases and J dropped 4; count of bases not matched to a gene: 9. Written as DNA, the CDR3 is TGTGCCAGCAGCTTATACCGGGAGGGCCCGGGCACCGGGGAGCTGTTTTTT. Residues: CASSLYREGPGTGELFF.

The CDR3 DNA is TGCAGTGCTAGTTTCAGAAATAATTCACCCCTCCACTTT. Protein sequence: CSASFRNNSPLHF. The chain couples TRBV20-1 to TRBJ1-6, with no clear D. Germline-derived CDR1 and CDR2 are DFQATT and SNEGSKA (reference sequence). V was shortened by 3 bases and J by 5 bases, with 8 bases between the two germline ends. This CDR3 contains 13 residues.

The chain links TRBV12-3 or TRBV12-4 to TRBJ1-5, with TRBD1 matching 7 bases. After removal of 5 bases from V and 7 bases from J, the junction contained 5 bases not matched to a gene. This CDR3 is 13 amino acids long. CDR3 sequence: CASSPQGGQPQHF. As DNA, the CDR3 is TGTGCCAGCAGTCCCCAGGGGGGACAGCCCCAGCATTTT.

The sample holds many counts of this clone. The CDR3 sequence: CASSDGTGGSPLHF. In DNA form, the CDR3 reads TGTGCCAGCAGTGACGGGACAGGGGGCTCACCCCTCCACTTT. The rearrangement joins TRBV6-4 to TRBJ1-6; 12 nucleotides match TRBD1. CDR1 MRHNA and CDR2 SNTAGT come from the germline V gene. V lost 2 bases and J lost 10; bases outside the gene matches: 0. This CDR3 contains 14 residues.

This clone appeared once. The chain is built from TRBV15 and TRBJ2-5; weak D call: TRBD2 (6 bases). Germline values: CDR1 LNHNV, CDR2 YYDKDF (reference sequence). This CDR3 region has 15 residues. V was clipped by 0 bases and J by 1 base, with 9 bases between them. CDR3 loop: CATSRDHGGQETQYF. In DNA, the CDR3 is TGTGCCACCAGCAGAGATCACGGGGGCCAAGAGACCCAGTACTTC.

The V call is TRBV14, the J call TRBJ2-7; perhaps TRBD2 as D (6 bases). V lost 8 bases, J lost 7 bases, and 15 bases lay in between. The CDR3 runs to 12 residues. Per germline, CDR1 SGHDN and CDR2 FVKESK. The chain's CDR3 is CASGPGGPEQYF. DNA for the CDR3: TGTGCCAGCGGACCCGGGGGACCGGAGCAGTACTTC.

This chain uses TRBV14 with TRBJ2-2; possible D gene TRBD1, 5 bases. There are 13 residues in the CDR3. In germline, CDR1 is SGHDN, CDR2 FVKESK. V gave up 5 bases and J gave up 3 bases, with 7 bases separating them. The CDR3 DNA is TGTGCCAGCAGCTACAGGTACACCGGGGAGCTGTTTTTT. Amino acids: CASSYRYTGELFF.

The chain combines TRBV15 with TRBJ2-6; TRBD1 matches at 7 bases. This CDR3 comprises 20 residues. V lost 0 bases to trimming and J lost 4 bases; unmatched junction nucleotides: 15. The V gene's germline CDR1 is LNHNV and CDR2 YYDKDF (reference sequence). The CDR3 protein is CATSRDSRQGRLSGANVLTF. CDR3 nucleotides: TGTGCCACCAGCAGAGACTCGAGACAGGGACGATTATCCGGGGCCAACGTCCTGACTTTC.

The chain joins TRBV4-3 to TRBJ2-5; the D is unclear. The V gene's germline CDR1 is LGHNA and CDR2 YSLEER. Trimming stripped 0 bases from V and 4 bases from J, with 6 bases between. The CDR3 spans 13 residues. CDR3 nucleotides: TGCGCCAGCAGCCAAGATCATAGAGAGACCCAGTACTTC. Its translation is CASSQDHRETQYF.

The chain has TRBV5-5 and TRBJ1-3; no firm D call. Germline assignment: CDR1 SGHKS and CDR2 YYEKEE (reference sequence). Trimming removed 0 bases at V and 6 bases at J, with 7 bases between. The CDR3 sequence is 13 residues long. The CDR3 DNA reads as TGTGCCAGCAGCTTGGTGGCGGCAAACACCATATATTTT. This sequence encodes CASSLVAANTIYF.

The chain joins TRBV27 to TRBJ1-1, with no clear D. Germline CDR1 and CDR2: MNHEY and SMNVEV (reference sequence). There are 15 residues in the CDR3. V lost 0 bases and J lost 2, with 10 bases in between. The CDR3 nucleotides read TGTGCCAGCAGTTTATCTGCCCCTAGAAACACTGAAGCTTTCTTT. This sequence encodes CASSLSAPRNTEAFF.

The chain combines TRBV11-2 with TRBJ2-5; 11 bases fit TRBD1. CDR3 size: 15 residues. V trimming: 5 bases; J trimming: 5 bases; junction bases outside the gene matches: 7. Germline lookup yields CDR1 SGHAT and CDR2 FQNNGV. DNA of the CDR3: TGTGCCAGCAGCCCAGGGGACAGGGGGATGGAGACCCAGTACTTC. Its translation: CASSPGDRGMETQYF.